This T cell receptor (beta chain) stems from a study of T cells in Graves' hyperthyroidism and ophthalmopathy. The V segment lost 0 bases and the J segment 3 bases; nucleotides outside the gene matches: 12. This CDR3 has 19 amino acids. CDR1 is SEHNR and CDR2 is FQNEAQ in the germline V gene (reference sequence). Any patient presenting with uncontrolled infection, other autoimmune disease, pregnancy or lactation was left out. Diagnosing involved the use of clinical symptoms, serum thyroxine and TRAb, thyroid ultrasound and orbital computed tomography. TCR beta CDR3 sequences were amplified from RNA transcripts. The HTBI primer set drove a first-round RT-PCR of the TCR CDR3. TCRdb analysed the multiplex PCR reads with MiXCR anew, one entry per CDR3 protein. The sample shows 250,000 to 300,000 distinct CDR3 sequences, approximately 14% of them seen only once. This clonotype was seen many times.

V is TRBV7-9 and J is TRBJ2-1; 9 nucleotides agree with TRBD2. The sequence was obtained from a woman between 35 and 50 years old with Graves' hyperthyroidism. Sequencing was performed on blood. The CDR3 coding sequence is TGTGCCAGCAGCTTAGCACTATCCTATAGCGGGAGTAACTACAATGAGCAGTTCTTC. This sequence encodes CASSLALSYSGSNYNEQFF.